The T cell receptor (beta chain) described here comes from a study of cytomegalovirus exposure and HLA in healthy donors. The PCR had 60 Vbeta and 13 Jbeta primers. Repertoires were generated with immunoSEQ multiplex PCR, while TCRdb's copy carries only in-frame clones and drops some. In the table there are roughly 100,000 clones, about 15% of which are singletons. Germline lookup yields CDR1 SGDLS and CDR2 YYNGEE. This CDR3 has 15 amino acids. Trimming took 0 bases from V and 3 from J, leaving 12 bases between them. The study sampled nominally healthy donors, though unrecorded immune exposures were likely.

The specimen sequenced was PBMCs. The rearrangement links TRBV9 to TRBJ1-2; D gene unclear. The source of this sequence is a female donor in good health and CMV-seronegative. DNA of the CDR3: TGTGCCAGCAGCGTAGCGGGAGGGCGCCACTATGGCTACACCTTC. This gives the protein CASSVAGGRHYGYTF.